These T cell receptor beta chains were read from a single sample in a study of control samples from healthy donors and cancer patients. Libraries were prepared by immunoSEQ multiplex PCR; TCRdb keeps only in-frame clonotypes and omits some of them. Among fewer than 85,000 clones listed, around 91% were seen once. The sequenced sample was blood. These receptors originate from a man aged 25-40 years in good health. Both conserved end residues are part of each CDR3. A D gene is named only where the DNA matches it firmly. Size is stated for part of the rows, as once, few or many counts, or as a class when the clone is expanded.

j_call | cdr3_length | v_call | clone_size | d_call | cdr3_nt | cdr3_aa
TRBJ1-4 | 14 | TRBV6-5 | - | TRBD1 | TGTGCCAGCAGCCCAGGGGGTGGTTTGGAAAAACTGTTTTTT | CASSPGGGLEKLFF
TRBJ1-6 | 18 | TRBV7-9 | - | - | TGTGCCAGCAGCTTAAAATCGGGAGTTCTCGGGGGGGTAACACCCCTCCACTTT | CASSLKSGVLGGVTPLHF
TRBJ2-7 | 14 | TRBV19 | - | - | TGTGCCAGTAGGACCCCCGGGCCCCGCTACGAGCAGTACTTC | CASRTPGPRYEQYF
TRBJ2-1 | 15 | TRBV7-8 | - | - | TGTGCCAGCAGCCCCCCAAGCGGCGGCCCCAATGAGCAGTTCTTC | CASSPPSGGPNEQFF
TRBJ2-4 | 16 | TRBV5-4 | - | TRBD1 | TGTGCCAGCAGCTTGTCTACAGGGGTAGCCAAAAACATTCAGTACTTC | CASSLSTGVAKNIQYF
TRBJ2-5 | 14 | TRBV24-1 | - | TRBD2 | TGTGCCACCAGTGAAACTGCTAGCGGAGAGACCCAGTACTTC | CATSETASGETQYF
TRBJ2-7 | 15 | TRBV5-6 | - | TRBD1 | TGTGCCAGCAGCTTTGGGACAGGGGGCCACTACGAGCAGTACTTC | CASSFGTGGHYEQYF
TRBJ2-6 | 16 | TRBV7-8 | - | - | TGTGCCAGCTTAAAAGTGGGGGGATCTGGGGCCAACGTCCTGACTTTC | CASLKVGGSGANVLTF
TRBJ2-2 | 13 | TRBV6-4 | - | - | TGTGCCAGCGCCCAGGCCAACACCGGGGAGCTGTTTTTT | CASAQANTGELFF
TRBJ2-6 | 16 | TRBV3-1/TRBV3-2 | - | - | TGTGCCAGCAGCCAAGACCGTGTTGCTGGGGCCAACGTCCTGACTTTC | CASSQDRVAGANVLTF
TRBJ1-1 | 14 | TRBV27 | few | - | TGTGCCAGCAGTTTACGAGGAGTGAACACTGAAGCTTTCTTT | CASSLRGVNTEAFF
TRBJ2-3 | 14 | TRBV18 | - | TRBD2 | TGTGCCAGCTCCAGGACTAGCGTGGTAGATACGCAGTATTTT | CASSRTSVVDTQYF
TRBJ1-2 | 13 | TRBV10-3 | - | - | TGTGCCACAGAAGCTGGGAACACGAATGGCTACACCTTC | CATEAGNTNGYTF
TRBJ1-3 | 11 | TRBV2 | - | - | TGTGCCAGCAGGCTTGGAAACACCATATATTTT | CASRLGNTIYF
TRBJ2-5 | 16 | TRBV28 | - | - | TGTGCCAGCAGCTCCGCCAGGGGGGGGGCGGGAGAGACCCAGTACTTC | CASSSARGGAGETQYF
TRBJ1-1 | 15 | TRBV30 | - | - | TGTGCCTGGGTCCCAAGCCCGGGCATGAACACTGAAGCTTTCTTT | CAWVPSPGMNTEAFF
TRBJ1-6 | 15 | TRBV19 | - | - | TGTGCCAGTACCCCTAGGCAGGGGCAAAATTCACCCCTCCACTTT | CASTPRQGQNSPLHF
TRBJ1-2 | 14 | TRBV24-1 | - | TRBD1 | TGTGCCACCAGTGACGTCCACAGGGGCTATGGCTACACCTTC | CATSDVHRGYGYTF
TRBJ2-3 | 18 | TRBV28 | - | - | TGTGCCAGCAGTTCACCGGGACGGACATCCGAGGGCACAGATACGCAGTATTTT | CASSSPGRTSEGTDTQYF
TRBJ2-1 | 13 | TRBV7-9 | - | TRBD1 | TGTGCCAGTGGGACAGGGACCTACAATGAGCAGTTCTTC | CASGTGTYNEQFF
TRBJ2-7 | 14 | TRBV7-9 | - | TRBD1 | TGTGCCAGCAGCTTCCGGGACAGCTCCTACGAGCAGTACTTC | CASSFRDSSYEQYF
TRBJ1-2 | 12 | TRBV19 | - | - | TGTGCCAGTAGCCGGGACTTCTTAGGCTACACCTTC | CASSRDFLGYTF
TRBJ1-2 | 16 | TRBV18 | - | - | TGTGCCAGCTCACCAATTTCGACGGAGTCCGGGTATGGCTACACCTTC | CASSPISTESGYGYTF
TRBJ1-6 | 14 | TRBV2 | - | - | TGTGCCAGCAGTGCAGAACAATTTGGTTCACCCCTCCACTTT | CASSAEQFGSPLHF
TRBJ2-7 | 16 | TRBV12-5 | - | TRBD2 | TGTGCTAGTGGTTTAAGAGCGGGGGGGCGGACCTACGAGCAGTACTTC | CASGLRAGGRTYEQYF
TRBJ2-2 | 16 | TRBV5-1 | - | TRBD2 | TGCGCCAGCAGCTTGAATAGCGGGGACTTCGGCGGGGAGCTGTTTTTT | CASSLNSGDFGGELFF
TRBJ2-1 | 17 | TRBV14 | - | - | TGTGCCAGCAGCCAAGATCCGTTAAGGGTTCCCAGGCATGAGCAGTTCTTC | CASSQDPLRVPRHEQFF
TRBJ2-2 | 16 | TRBV7-6 | - | TRBD1 | TGTGCCAGCAGCCTAAGACAGGGGGCGAACCCCGGGGAGCTGTTTTTT | CASSLRQGANPGELFF